This is a list of T cell receptor beta chains from one sample in a study of PD-1 blockade in classical Hodgkin lymphoma. This table comes from immunoSEQ multiplex PCR, and its TCRdb copy is limited to in-frame clones, with some not included. The table records over 6,000 clones, about 86% of them present only once. The specimen was peripheral blood mononuclear cells (PBMCs), collected at baseline. The receptors were gathered from a human donor with classical Hodgkin lymphoma. Both conserved end residues are part of each CDR3. A D gene is named only where the DNA matches it firmly. Clone size is given for some rows only: seen once, a few or many times, or a class if the clone is expanded.

TRBJ2-5 | NA | TRBV9 | TRBD2 | 16 | TGTGCCAGCAGCGTAGGGACAGCGGGGGCCCAAGAGACCCAGTACTTC | CASSVGTAGAQETQYF
TRBJ2-2 | NA | TRBV30 | TRBD2 | 17 | TGTGCCTCCTCAACTAGCGGGAGGGCCGTACGCACCGGGGAGCTGTTTTTT | CASSTSGRAVRTGELFF
TRBJ1-1 | NA | TRBV2 | TRBD1 | 16 | TGTGCCAGCAGCTCAAGGGAATCGGAGGCCCGACAGGGGGCTTTCTTT | CASSSRESEARQGAFF
TRBJ2-7 | NA | TRBV7-6 | NA | 12 | TGTGCCAGCAGCTCGACAGTTTACGAGCAGTACTTC | CASSSTVYEQYF
TRBJ2-1 | large | TRBV27 | NA | 15 | TGTGCCAGCAGAACTAGCCCCTCCTCCTACAATGAGCAGTTCTTC | CASRTSPSSYNEQFF
TRBJ2-2 | NA | TRBV28 | NA | 17 | TGTGCCAGCACAAGGAACCCCCTAAGGAAGGACACCGGGGAGCTGTTTTTT | CASTRNPLRKDTGELFF
TRBJ2-5 | NA | TRBV9 | TRBD2 | 12 | TGTGCCAGCAAGAGCGGGAGAGAGACCCAGTACTTC | CASKSGRETQYF
TRBJ2-2 | NA | TRBV7-9 | NA | 12 | TGTGCCAGCAGCCCGTCCTCCGGGGAGCTGTTTTTT | CASSPSSGELFF
TRBJ2-3 | NA | TRBV4-3 | NA | 17 | TGCGCCAGCAGCCAAGAAATGACCAGGGTAGGGGCAGATACGCAGTATTTT | CASSQEMTRVGADTQYF
TRBJ2-1 | NA | TRBV10-3 | TRBD2 | 14 | TGTGCCATCAGTGGGACTAGCGGAATCAATGAGCAGTTCTTC | CAISGTSGINEQFF
TRBJ2-3 | once | TRBV27 | NA | 9 | TGTGCCAGCAGTCTCAACTGGTATTTT | CASSLNWYF
TRBJ2-7 | NA | TRBV9 | NA | 14 | TGTGCCAGCAGCGTAGAACGGAATTCCTACGAGCAGTACTTC | CASSVERNSYEQYF
TRBJ2-1 | NA | TRBV9 | TRBD2 | 15 | TGTGCCAGCAGCTACGGGACTAGCGGGAGAGGTGAGCAGTTCTTC | CASSYGTSGRGEQFF
TRBJ2-7 | NA | TRBV5-1 | TRBD1 | 17 | TGCGCCAGCAGCTCCCTCGGGACAGGGTCCCTCTCCTACGAGCAGTACTTC | CASSSLGTGSLSYEQYF
TRBJ2-5 | once | TRBV27 | NA | 15 | TGTGCCAGCAGTTTATCCCCAAGGGATCAAGAGACCCAGTACTTC | CASSLSPRDQETQYF
TRBJ1-1 | NA | TRBV9 | NA | 14 | TGTGCCAGCAGCGTAGGGGGCAGCCTCACTGAAGCTTTCTTT | CASSVGGSLTEAFF
TRBJ1-4 | NA | TRBV10-2 | NA | 15 | TGCGCCAGCAGTGACGACAGCGCTGGAAATGAAAAACTGTTTTTT | CASSDDSAGNEKLFF
TRBJ2-7 | NA | TRBV9 | TRBD2 | 14 | TGTGCCAGTAGCGTCGGCGGGAGTGTCTACGAGCAGTACTTC | CASSVGGSVYEQYF
TRBJ2-7 | once | TRBV14 | NA | 11 | TGTGCCAGCAGCCAAGGTTTCAAGCAGTACTTC | CASSQGFKQYF
TRBJ1-4 | NA | TRBV5-1 | NA | 12 | TGCGCCAGCAGCTTGGAGGGTCGGGACGCGTTTTTT | CASSLEGRDAFF
TRBJ2-7 | NA | TRBV2 | NA | 13 | TGTGCCAGCAGCGTCCCTTTCGACTACGAGCAGTACTTC | CASSVPFDYEQYF
TRBJ2-1 | NA | TRBV2 | TRBD1 | 15 | TGTGCCAGCAAGTCGGGGACAGTTTTCTACAATGAGCAGTTCTTC | CASKSGTVFYNEQFF
TRBJ2-7 | NA | TRBV28 | NA | 14 | TGTGCCAGCAGTTTAGGGGGGCAAATCAACGAGCAGTACTTC | CASSLGGQINEQYF
TRBJ1-5 | NA | TRBV7-2 | TRBD1 | 14 | TGTGCCAGCAGCTCCTACAGGGGAGGGCAGCCCCAGCATTTT | CASSSYRGGQPQHF
TRBJ2-3 | NA | TRBV19 | NA | 18 | TGTGCCAGTAGTATAACCTGGGCCCTATATACTAGCACAGATACGCAGTATTTT | CASSITWALYTSTDTQYF
TRBJ2-1 | NA | TRBV5-1 | NA | 18 | TGCGCCAGCAGCTTGGTGGCTAGCCGAACTCTAACCATCAATGAGCAGTTCTTC | CASSLVASRTLTINEQFF
TRBJ2-5 | NA | TRBV5-6 | TRBD1 | 14 | TGTGCCAGCATCCAGGGGACAGTTCAAGAGACCCAGTACTTC | CASIQGTVQETQYF
TRBJ1-2 | NA | TRBV6-1 | TRBD1 | 14 | TGTGCCAGCAGGGGGTCAGGGGGCGCGTATGGCTACACCTTC | CASRGSGGAYGYTF
TRBJ2-3 | NA | TRBV7-2 | NA | 15 | TGTGCCAGCAGCTTAAGGCTAGCAAGCACAGATACGCAGTATTTT | CASSLRLASTDTQYF
TRBJ2-1 | NA | TRBV10-3 | NA | 14 | TGTGCCATCAGTGGTGGGGGCCCCTACAATGAGCAGTTCTTC | CAISGGGPYNEQFF
TRBJ1-3 | NA | TRBV9 | NA | 13 | TGTGCCAGCAGCCCCGGACCCGGAAACACCATATATTTT | CASSPGPGNTIYF
TRBJ1-2 | NA | TRBV5-4 | NA | 14 | TGTGCCAGCAGCTTGCGGGGAAGTAACTATGGCTACACCTTC | CASSLRGSNYGYTF
TRBJ1-2 | NA | TRBV29-1 | TRBD1 | 13 | TGCAGCGCAGGGGGGGAACCTAACTATGGCTACACCTTC | CSAGGEPNYGYTF
TRBJ2-3 | NA | TRBV12-5 | NA | 17 | TGTGCTAGTGGTTTGGCGGGAGTTAGGTCGGACACAGATACGCAGTATTTT | CASGLAGVRSDTDTQYF